This T cell receptor (beta chain) derives from a study of human T cells and chemical hapten exposure. Time point denoted: patch test 2, 6 weeks after DPC sensitization. Treatment reported: therapeutic diphenylcyclopropenone sensitization with weekly scalp DPC. Trimming removed 3 bases from V and 5 bases from J, with 20 bases in between. This CDR3 comprises 15 residues. Germline V CDR1 and CDR2: SQVTM, ANQGSEA. TCRdb analysed the RACE reads with MiXCR anew, one entry per CDR3 protein. The repertoire holds around 99,000 distinct CDR3 sequences, with roughly 11% as singletons. The chain combines TRBV29-1 with TRBJ2-7; no reliable D call. The clonotype originates from a man aged 35-49 years with alopecia areata. Some clones in this sample may be carry-over from other donors' samples. The sequences come from whole blood, collected in connection with sensitization to the hapten diphenylcyclopropenone (DPC). CDR3: CSVDLPGVQTDEQYV. CDR3 nucleotides: TGCAGCGTTGACCTTCCCGGAGTTCAAACGGACGAGCAGTACGTC.